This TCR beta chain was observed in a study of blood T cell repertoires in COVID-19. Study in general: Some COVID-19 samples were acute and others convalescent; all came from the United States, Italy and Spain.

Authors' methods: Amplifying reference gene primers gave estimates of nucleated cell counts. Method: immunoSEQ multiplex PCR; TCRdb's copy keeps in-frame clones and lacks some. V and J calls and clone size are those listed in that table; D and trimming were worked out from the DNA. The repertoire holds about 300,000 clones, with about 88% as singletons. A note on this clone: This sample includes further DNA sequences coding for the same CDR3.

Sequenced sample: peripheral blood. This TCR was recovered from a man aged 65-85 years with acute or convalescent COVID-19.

The CDR3: CASSIRGTNEKLFF. CDR3 DNA: TGTGCCAGTAGTATCAGGGGAACTAATGAAAAACTGTTTTTT. V is TRBV19 and J is TRBJ1-4, with D possibly being TRBD1 (6 bases). Trimming removed 3 bases from V and 1 base from J, with 6 bases in between. The CDR3 consists of 14 residues. Germline lookup yields CDR1 LNHDA and CDR2 SQIVND (reference sequence).